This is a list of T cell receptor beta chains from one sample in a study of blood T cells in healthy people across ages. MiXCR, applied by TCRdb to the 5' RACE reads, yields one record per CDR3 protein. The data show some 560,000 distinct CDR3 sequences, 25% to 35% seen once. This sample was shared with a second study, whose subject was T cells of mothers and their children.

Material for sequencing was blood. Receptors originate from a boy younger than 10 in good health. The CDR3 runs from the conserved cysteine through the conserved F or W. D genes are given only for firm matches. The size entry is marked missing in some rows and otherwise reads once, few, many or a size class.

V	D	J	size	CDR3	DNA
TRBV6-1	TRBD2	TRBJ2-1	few	CASSLSGDSNNEQFF	TGTGCCAGCAGTTTAAGCGGGGACTCTAACAATGAGCAGTTCTTC
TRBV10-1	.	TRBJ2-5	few	CASSESPLGETQYF	TGCGCCAGCAGTGAGTCGCCTCTCGGGGAGACCCAGTACTTC
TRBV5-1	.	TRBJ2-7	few	CASSARGSTYEQYF	TGCGCCAGCAGCGCCCGGGGTTCAACCTACGAGCAGTACTTC
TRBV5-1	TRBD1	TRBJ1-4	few	CASSLTGTGEEKLFF	TGCGCCAGCAGCCTGACCGGGACAGGGGAAGAAAAACTGTTTTTT
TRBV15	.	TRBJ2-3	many	CATSRGADSTDTQYF	TGTGCCACCAGCAGAGGGGCGGACTCCACAGATACGCAGTATTTT
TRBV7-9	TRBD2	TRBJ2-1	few	CASSSPGLAGVEQFF	TGTGCCAGCAGCTCCCCGGGACTAGCGGGAGTTGAGCAGTTCTTC
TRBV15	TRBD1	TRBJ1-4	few	CATSGNPGGAREKLFF	TGTGCCACCAGCGGCAACCCAGGGGGCGCTCGGGAAAAACTGTTTTTT
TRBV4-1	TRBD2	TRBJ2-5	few	CASSLGTRGWKETQYF	TGCGCCAGCAGCCTCGGGACTAGGGGTTGGAAAGAGACCCAGTACTTC
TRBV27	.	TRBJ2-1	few	CASSWNYGEGPLYNEQFF	TGTGCCAGCAGTTGGAACTACGGGGAAGGCCCCCTATACAATGAGCAGTTCTTC
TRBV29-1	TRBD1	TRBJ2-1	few	CSVGDRGTNEQFF	TGCAGCGTTGGGGACAGGGGAACCAATGAGCAGTTCTTC
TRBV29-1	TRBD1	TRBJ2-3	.	CSASSDRERTDTQYF	TGCAGCGCCTCTTCTGACAGGGAGCGCACAGATACGCAGTATTTT
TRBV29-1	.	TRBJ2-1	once	CSVEGWGNEQFF	TGCAGCGTTGAGGGTTGGGGAAATGAGCAGTTCTTC
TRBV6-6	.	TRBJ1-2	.	CASSQSRGSYGYTF	TGTGCCAGCAGTCAATCCCGCGGTTCCTATGGCTACACCTTC
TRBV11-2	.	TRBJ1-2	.	CASSRLRYGYTF	TGTGCCAGCAGCCGACTACGGTATGGCTACACCTTC